The T cell receptor (beta chain) described here comes from a study of shared clonotypes between healthy human individuals (dated by TCRdb to 2018 to 2021). At the level of the whole study: A couple of women and a few men aged 18 to 49 years were included in the cohort. Per donor, three plates each were used for CD4 naive and CD4 memory, two for CD8 naive, and one for CD8 memory. The study deeply sequenced blood TCR repertoires of about 5 healthy adults to estimate repertoire size and the extent of clonotype sharing between individuals. Different laboratories and diverse techniques were used to prepare libraries and sequence TCR repertoires, to increase sequencing depth and limit assay-specific biases. Leukapheresis yielded between about 0.85 and 9 billion PBMCs per donor.

The junction shows trimming of 5 bases on V and 2 bases on J, plus 7 bases between the germline ends. The germline V gene (reference sequence) specifies PRHDT as CDR1 and FYEKMQ as CDR2. The CDR3 goes from the cysteine to the phenylalanine over 12 residues. CDR3 DNA is the only sequence kept; it has 36 bases, read in frame from the first base. To note about this clone: Its antigen is unknown. One base away there is no much larger clone; base qualities are not given.

Overall study outcomes, separate from this receptor: Sampling was restricted to blood, and TCR repertoires in tissues likely differ from the TCR repertoires found in blood. Because the study included only a small number of donors, the genetic and exposure-history diversity represented was limited. Naive subsets generally had larger estimated clonotype richness than memory subsets did. Clonotypes shared by all four sorted-subset donors showed higher generation probabilities than non-shared clonotypes. Rarefaction of sorted-subset datasets indicated incomplete sequencing despite the large sequencing depth. About 5% of naive CD4, more than 3% of naive CD8, approximately 2% of memory CD4, and more than 0.35% of memory CD8 clonotypes were shared across several donors. Based on pairwise subsampling, the degree of clonotype sharing among donors was expected to be affected by sequencing depth.

CD8 naive samples were CD45RO-negative cells positively selected for CCR7, giving a CD45RA+CCR7+ population that excluded TemRA cells. Healthy HIV-negative adults with no recently reported acute infections or vaccinations were included as donors. Every donor was a Caucasian adult residing in Nashville, Tennessee, USA. Blood was collected by leukapheresis, and PBMCs were isolated by Ficoll-Histopaque density gradient centrifugation and then cryopreserved in liquid nitrogen vapor phase. Analytical flow cytometry was used to check the purity and quantity of every magnetically sorted T cell population. Genomic DNA was isolated from every sorted fraction and measured by UV absorbance on a Nanodrop 2000c. TCR CDR3 regions were amplified from genomic DNA by multiplex PCR using the deep immunoSEQ assay. Extracted genomic DNA from each cell subset was distributed evenly across all wells of several immunoSEQ 96-well plates, and each plate was treated as a replicate. For sorted subsets, roughly 190 ng of genomic DNA, equivalent to some 30,000 T cell genomes, went into each replicate PCR. The purified libraries were quantified using a Qubit 3.0 fluorometer, sized with a Bioanalyzer 2100, and then quantified again using the KAPA Library Quantification kit. A separate single-read 150-cycle Illumina NextSeq 550 flow cell was used to sequence each immunoSEQ 96-well plate. On the study's bioinformatics: The immunoSEQ output contained only junctional sequences without quality scores, so filtering could not match that applied to full-length reads. Sequences were annotated with PyIR, a Python wrapper for IgBLAST v1.9, using IMGT germline references to assign V/J genes and CDR3. Reads with weak V/J assignments (E-value above 1e-6), missing CDR3, stop codons, out-of-frame junctions, or ambiguous translated residues were removed. V3J clonotypes were defined as sequences sharing the same inferred V gene, J gene, and CDR3 amino acid sequence. The percentage overlap between two repertoires was calculated by dividing the number of shared unique clonotypes by the size of the smaller repertoire. RTK rarefaction, the Chao1 estimator, and Recon v2.1 estimates of unobserved clonotypes were used to assess repertoire richness. For all TCRbeta clonotypes obtained by the gDNA method from a few donors, generation probabilities were computed with OLGA. In its TCRdb copy, this immuneACCESS table keeps in-frame sequences only and misses some clones. Where compared with another copy, unresolved V genes explain less than half of these, and the others have no known cause. Clonal size and the V and J genes are those of that table, whereas D and trimming came from the DNA. The sample table lists more than 2 million clones, just under 95% of them with a count of one. The ten largest clones take up more than 1.5% of the sample.

Recombination linked TRBV13 to TRBJ2-7, with the identity of the D gene unclear. The receptor was derived from a man between 18 and 29 years old in good health. Some clones in this sample may be carry-over from other donors' samples. Sequences were obtained from naive CD8+ T cells from PBMCs. The cell subset or site label, read with the paper, signifies: CD45RA+CCR7+. Here the CDR3 is given as CASSGRTYEQYF. The nucleotide sequence reads TGTGCCAGCAGCGGAAGAACCTACGAGCAGTACTTC.